This T cell receptor beta chain was sequenced in a study of cytomegalovirus exposure and HLA in healthy donors. About the research overall: T cells numbering about 180 million yielded around 120 million unique TCR beta sequences in an earlier analysis.

About this clone: Its specificity is unknown.

The CDR3 is 13 residues long. V was pared by 6 bases and J by 7 bases, with 12 bases between. CDR1 and CDR2 from the germline V gene are MNHNS and SASEGT. Primers for the PCR totalled 60 Vbeta and 13 Jbeta. Here immunoSEQ multiplex PCR was the method, and the copy in TCRdb shows in-frame clones only, minus some. Of approximately 90,000 clones in the sample, 6% to 9% were seen once. Findings and limits, study-wide: In a later analysis, TCR beta V- and J-gene trimming showed a link to a missense DCLRE1C variant.

Sequencing was performed on PBMCs. V and J are TRBV6-1 and TRBJ2-2, with a weak D call TRBD1 (6 bases). This receptor was identified in a man aged 45-65 years in good health and CMV-seronegative. The CDR3 loop is CASRIKGDGELFF. CDR3 nucleotides: TGTGCCAGCAGGATCAAGGGGGACGGGGAGCTGTTTTTT.